This TCR beta chain was profiled in a study of T cell responses to AZD1222 COVID-19 vaccine. Findings and limits, study-wide: Nearly half of the spike-specific TCRs reportedly recognize variant regions that carry no mutations. Spike-specific TCR breadth rose after two AZD1222 doses, and depth rose as well. At study baseline, merely over 5 AZD1222 recipients were seropositive. The peak T cell response came first, and repertoires were sampled only after it.

Comment on this clone: What it binds is not known.

The CDR3 runs to 16 residues. Germline CDR1 is WNHNN and CDR2 is SYGVQD (reference sequence). The V end was cut by 3 bases, the J end by 6 bases, with 19 bases between. The method was immunoSEQ multiplex PCR; TCRdb's version includes in-frame clones alone and lacks a portion of them. The sample shows 180,000 or so clones, about 90% of them seen only once. This clonotype was obtained from an adult who received the MenACWY meningococcal vaccine as a control. Material: peripheral blood, obtained 28 days after the second dose of the MenACWY control vaccine. The chain is built from TRBV10-1 and TRBJ2-3; D not certain. Here the CDR3 reads CASSDREVELMDTQYF. CDR3 in DNA: TGCGCCAGCAGTGACCGTGAGGTAGAATTGATGGATACGCAGTATTTT.